The rows below give T cell receptor beta chains drawn from one sample of a study of vaccination effects on CD4 cells after COVID-19. TCRdb's copy holds only in-frame clones and misses some; the assay was immunoSEQ multiplex PCR. The sample lists about 22,000 clones, 60% to 80% occurring once. For these receptors, no antigen is known. The sequences come from CD4+ T cells from PBMCs cultured with SARS-CoV-2 spike peptides, collected before COVID-19 vaccination. These receptors were obtained from a human donor who had a prior SARS-CoV-2 infection. CDR3s include the opening cysteine and the closing phenylalanine or tryptophan. The order of the fields is V gene, clone size, D gene, CDR3 length, J gene, CDR3 DNA, CDR3 protein. D genes are given only for firm matches. Expanded clones are given a class, and other clones once, few, many or no size at all.

>TRBV5-1|once|.|14|TRBJ2-5
TGCGCCAGCAGCCGGGGTAGTCTGGAAGAGACCCAGTACTTC
CASSRGSLEETQYF
>TRBV5-4|few|TRBD2|16|TRBJ2-3
TGTGCCAGCAGCACCGGACTAGCGGGGGGCACAGATACGCAGTATTTT
CASSTGLAGGTDTQYF
>TRBV21-1|.|.|18|TRBJ1-1
TGTGCCAGCAGCAAAGATCGAGCGGCAGCCGAGGGGGACACTGAAGCTTTCTTT
CASSKDRAAAEGDTEAFF
>TRBV29-1|.|.|13|TRBJ2-5
TGCAGCGTGGCGCCCCGCCAGAAAGAGACCCAGTACTTC
CSVAPRQKETQYF
>TRBV24-1|.|.|19|TRBJ2-2
TGTGCCACCAGTGATCCGTTGGGACCCAGCAAAGGACCGACCGGGGAGCTGTTTTTT
CATSDPLGPSKGPTGELFF
>TRBV11-3|.|.|16|TRBJ2-7
TGTGCCAGCAGCCCGATCACCTACTACCTCTCCTACGAGCAGTACTTC
CASSPITYYLSYEQYF
>TRBV19|few|.|14|TRBJ1-1
TGTGCCAGTAGTATTGGCAGGGACTCACCAAGAGCTTTCTTT
CASSIGRDSPRAFF
>TRBV4-3|once|.|15|TRBJ2-3
TGCGCCAGCAGCCTCGGCGGAGGGCACACAGATACGCAGTATTTT
CASSLGGGHTDTQYF
>TRBV7-9|.|.|16|TRBJ2-2
TGTGCCAGCAGCTTCTTTACCCGACGGGGCACCGGGGAGCTGTTTTTT
CASSFFTRRGTGELFF
>TRBV18|.|.|15|TRBJ2-4
TGTGCCAGCTCACCACAGGGTTCCCTGAGAAACATTCAGTACTTC
CASSPQGSLRNIQYF
>TRBV7-2|.|.|13|TRBJ2-3
TGTGCCAGCACGGTACCTAGCACAGATACGCAGTATTTT
CASTVPSTDTQYF
>TRBV18|.|.|12|TRBJ1-1
TGTGCCAGCTCACCACCTAACGGTGCGGCTTTCTTT
CASSPPNGAAFF
>TRBV24-1|.|.|12|TRBJ1-5
TGTGCCACCAGTGATAGCAATCAGCCCCAGCATTTT
CATSDSNQPQHF
>TRBV15|.|.|13|TRBJ1-1
TGTGCCACCCAGATGGGACAGAACACTGAAGCTTTCTTT
CATQMGQNTEAFF
>TRBV7-2|few|.|16|TRBJ1-6
TGTGCCAGCAGCTTAACGGGTTATGGGAGGGATTCACCCCTCCACTTT
CASSLTGYGRDSPLHF
>TRBV10-3|.|.|13|TRBJ2-7
TGTGCCATCAGTGACGGGACGGGGTACGAGCAGTACTTC
CAISDGTGYEQYF
>TRBV3-1/TRBV3-2|once|.|14|TRBJ1-3
TGTGCCAGCAGCCCTCGAGACTCTGGAAACACCATATATTTT
CASSPRDSGNTIYF
>TRBV5-1|few|TRBD2|14|TRBJ2-3
TGCGCCAGCAGCTTGGGGGCGAGCGGGGCCCTGCAGTATTTT
CASSLGASGALQYF
>TRBV7-2|.|.|15|TRBJ2-2
TGTGCCAGCAGCTTAAGCACAGGGAACACCGGGGAGCTGTTTTTT
CASSLSTGNTGELFF
>TRBV9|.|.|13|TRBJ1-2
TGTGCCAGCAGCCAACAGGGCCAAGATGGCTACACCTTC
CASSQQGQDGYTF
>TRBV10-3|.|.|16|TRBJ2-7
TGTGCCACCGGAAGCGCCTTTGGGGGCACGGCCTACGAGCAGTACTTC
CATGSAFGGTAYEQYF
>TRBV6-1|.|TRBD2|14|TRBJ2-7
TGTGCCAGCAGTGAAGGTGGGGGGGGGTACGAGCAGTACTTC
CASSEGGGGYEQYF
>TRBV15|.|.|14|TRBJ1-3
TGTGCCACCAGCAACTCGGCCCAGGGAAACACCATATATTTT
CATSNSAQGNTIYF
>TRBV3-1/TRBV3-2|.|.|14|TRBJ2-7
TGTGCCAGCACCTCGGAGGAGGGGGTATACGAGCAGTACTTC
CASTSEEGVYEQYF
>TRBV9|.|.|16|TRBJ2-7
TGTGCCAGCAGCGTATCGGGTAGTGTGCTATTCTACGAGCAGTACTTC
CASSVSGSVLFYEQYF
>TRBV11-3|.|.|17|TRBJ1-1
TGTGCCAGCAGCTTAGTACTCACGGGGGCAGTGAACACTGAAGCTTTCTTT
CASSLVLTGAVNTEAFF